The rows below give T cell receptor beta chains drawn from one sample of a study of Ad26.COV2.S vaccination and SARS-CoV-2 variants. Clones were sequenced by immunoSEQ multiplex PCR, and TCRdb holds only the in-frame ones, with some missing. The profile shows some 250,000 clones, roughly 90% of them singletons. The specimen comprised peripheral blood, sampled in a trial of Ad26.COV2.S vaccine versus placebo. These receptor sequences come from a person aged 18-60 years who received the Ad26.COV2.S COVID-19 vaccine or a placebo. Both conserved end residues are trimmed from each CDR3. Each record gives: CDR3 protein, V gene, J gene.

CDR3: ASSSPLIERKDTGELF
V: TRBV19
J: TRBJ2-2

CDR3: ASSMGTPQVTGEQY
V: TRBV19
J: TRBJ2-7

CDR3: ASSRVVGGIDQPQH
V: TRBV19
J: TRBJ1-5

CDR3: ASSSTAGSHEQY
V: TRBV5-1
J: TRBJ2-7

CDR3: ASHTGGVRDRIILQVTGELF
V: TRBV10-1
J: TRBJ2-2

CDR3: ASSEGGVSYEQY
V: TRBV6-1
J: TRBJ2-7

CDR3: ASSQDVSGPSSYNEQF
V: TRBV4-2
J: TRBJ2-1

CDR3: ASSVASQGAEAF
V: TRBV9
J: TRBJ1-1

CDR3: ASSYTSGGLYEQY
V: TRBV6-2/TRBV6-3
J: TRBJ2-7

CDR3: ASSYGESNQPQH
V: TRBV6-6
J: TRBJ1-5

CDR3: AWSKLLSNQPQH
V: TRBV30
J: TRBJ1-5

CDR3: ASSLGGTVYGYT
V: TRBV7-9
J: TRBJ1-2

CDR3: ATSRDSTDTQY
V: TRBV24-1
J: TRBJ2-3

CDR3: ASSFSYRAGNEQF
V: TRBV5-1
J: TRBJ2-1

CDR3: ASSSPYSTGGGGETQY
V: TRBV28
J: TRBJ2-5

CDR3: SVEWGAGYGYT
V: TRBV29-1
J: TRBJ1-2

CDR3: ASSLTATPYEQY
V: TRBV27
J: TRBJ2-7

CDR3: ASSSGQGREQY
V: TRBV5-4
J: TRBJ2-7

CDR3: ASSRPEVNTEAF
V: TRBV6-2/TRBV6-3
J: TRBJ1-1

CDR3: ASSPGLTTYEQY
V: TRBV13
J: TRBJ2-7

CDR3: ASSPSGNYGYT
V: TRBV11-2
J: TRBJ1-2

CDR3: ASSTDPQRAGDTQY
V: TRBV11-2
J: TRBJ2-3

CDR3: ASSPTPWGLNTGELF
V: TRBV27
J: TRBJ2-2

CDR3: AISGSGEVDTDTQY
V: TRBV10-3
J: TRBJ2-3

CDR3: ASSIQGTSNQPQH
V: TRBV19
J: TRBJ1-5

CDR3: ASGGQPADSGNTIY
V: TRBV28
J: TRBJ1-3

CDR3: ASSIGGGVGQPQH
V: TRBV19
J: TRBJ1-5

CDR3: ASSPWGSVPYEQY
V: TRBV7-2
J: TRBJ2-7

CDR3: ASSLWPGQGDGYT
V: TRBV28
J: TRBJ1-2

CDR3: ASSWTSGNYEQY
V: TRBV5-1
J: TRBJ2-7

CDR3: ASSVSGTVVNGELF
V: TRBV9
J: TRBJ2-2

CDR3: ASSLRTGRGNEKLF
V: TRBV5-4
J: TRBJ1-4

CDR3: ASSVDRLNTEAF
V: TRBV6-4
J: TRBJ1-1

CDR3: ASSLGVYNSPLH
V: TRBV2
J: TRBJ1-6

CDR3: ASSPTSGRGDTQY
V: TRBV5-6
J: TRBJ2-3

CDR3: ASSPNRKLQGYT
V: TRBV19
J: TRBJ1-2

CDR3: ASSLEGTANQPQH
V: TRBV5-1
J: TRBJ1-5

CDR3: ASSRGSPNEKLF
V: TRBV27
J: TRBJ1-4

CDR3: ASVTGGSYNEQF
V: TRBV7-9
J: TRBJ2-1

CDR3: ASSEFPPGDSSYNSPLH
V: TRBV6-1
J: TRBJ1-6

CDR3: ASSYQGSSYNYGHT
V: TRBV6-5
J: TRBJ1-2

CDR3: ASSRRAGINYEQY
V: TRBV11-2
J: TRBJ2-7

CDR3: ASSHMPSGAYEQY
V: TRBV4-1
J: TRBJ2-7

CDR3: SAKGQGVPGELF
V: TRBV29-1
J: TRBJ2-2